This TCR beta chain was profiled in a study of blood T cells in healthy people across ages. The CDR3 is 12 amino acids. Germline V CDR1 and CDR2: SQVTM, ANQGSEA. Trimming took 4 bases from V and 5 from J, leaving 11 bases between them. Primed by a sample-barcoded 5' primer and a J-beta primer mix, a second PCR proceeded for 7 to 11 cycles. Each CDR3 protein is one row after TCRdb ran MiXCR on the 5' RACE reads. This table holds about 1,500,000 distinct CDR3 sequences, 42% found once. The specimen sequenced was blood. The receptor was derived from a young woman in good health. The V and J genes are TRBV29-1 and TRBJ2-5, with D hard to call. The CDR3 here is CSVVSSTETQYF. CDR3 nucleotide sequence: TGCAGCGTTGTTTCCAGTACGGAGACCCAGTACTTC.